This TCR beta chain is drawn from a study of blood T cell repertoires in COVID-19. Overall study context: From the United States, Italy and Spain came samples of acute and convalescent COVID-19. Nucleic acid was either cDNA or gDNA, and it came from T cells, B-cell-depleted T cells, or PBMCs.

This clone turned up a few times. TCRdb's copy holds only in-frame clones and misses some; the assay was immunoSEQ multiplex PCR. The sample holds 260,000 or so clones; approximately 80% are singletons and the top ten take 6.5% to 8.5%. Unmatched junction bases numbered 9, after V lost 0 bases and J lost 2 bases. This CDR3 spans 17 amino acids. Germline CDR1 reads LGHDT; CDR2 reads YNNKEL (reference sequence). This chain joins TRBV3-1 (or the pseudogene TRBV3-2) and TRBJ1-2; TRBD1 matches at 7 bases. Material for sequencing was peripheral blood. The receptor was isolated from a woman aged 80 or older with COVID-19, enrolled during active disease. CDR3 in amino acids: CASSQDNVLGQNYGYTF. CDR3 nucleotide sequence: TGTGCCAGCAGCCAAGATAACGTTTTGGGACAGAACTATGGCTACACCTTC.